The present T cell receptor beta chain was sequenced within a study of cytomegalovirus exposure and HLA in healthy donors (dated by TCRdb to 2015 to 2018). A note on the overall study: An earlier analysis of roughly 500 of the donors reported 276 Gb of sequence data and some 100 million unique TCR beta sequences from 190 million or so T cells. Alongside the repertoire data, information on donor age, sex, ethnicity and CMV serostatus was compiled. Every discovery cohort repertoire had been produced on one sequencing platform. The genetic ancestry cluster associated with self-reported Caucasian donors included 81% of the 300 to 450 genotyped donors. Rather than drawing on any new phenotypic data, the later analysis identified candidate immune exposures from TCR beta sequences and the way those sequences occurred across donors. HLA typing covered class I and class II loci at four-digit resolution. The T cell repertoires of 666 subjects were profiled by immunosequencing and related to cytomegalovirus serostatus. In a later analysis, previously published TCR beta repertoires from some 640 donors were re-analyzed and high-resolution HLA genotyping was added so that TCR occurrence patterns could be studied. Among around 400 genotyped donors of the cohort, an average of around 250,000 unique TCR beta nucleotide sequences was sequenced per donor, of which about 19% were non-productive. The study aimed to test whether signatures of past pathogen exposure could be identified by cataloging public T cell receptors. In addition to the first cohort of 666 subjects, a separate validation cohort of approximately 130 different subjects was used. To predict cytomegalovirus infection status, the study brought together high-throughput TCR immunosequencing, statistical association of individual TCRs with disease status, and machine learning. Four to six DR-DQ haplotypes were handled as single units for association and clustering, since linkage in the cohort was strong. To decide whether each TCR beta V gene segment behaved as functional or pseudogenic, an earlier analysis of approximately 620 of the donors relied on high-throughput TCR beta sequencing. A later genetic analysis used genome-wide SNP genotypes for about 65% of the 666 donors, treating that subset as a discovery cohort. An early release that covered about 600 HLA-typed donors contained approximately 300 gigabases of sequencing data and around 85 million unique TCR sequences. The number of typed donors differed by locus: about 629-630 for A, B, C, DRB1 and DQB1; 500 to 550 for DQA1; around 580 for DPA1; and some 430 for DPB1. The research as a whole found: Some IMGT-functional V segments, including TRBV6-2 and TRBV6-3, could not be told apart with the 87-base-pair reads, so those segments were excluded. In the study, around 150 TCR beta chains were listed as associated with cytomegalovirus. Correlated functional status among segregating V segments might be attributable to linkage disequilibrium, but an unknown experimental factor could not be ruled out. In an earlier analysis of roughly 560 of the donors, most TCR beta V segments were observed in productive rearrangements about 90% or about 30% of the time, broadly matching IMGT annotations. Because some donors lacked HLA typing at each locus, the association tests relied only on the typed subset. According to the authors, the approach could potentially be generalized to other disease states and immunological phenotypes. According to a later genetic analysis, donors in an Asian-associated ancestry cluster had fewer N-insertions in productive TCRs than the approximately 710-donor mean. In this cohort, only TCR beta chains were sequenced, and detectable features were limited by the absence of alpha or paired-chain data. According to a later analysis, TCR association rates differed among HLA loci, with DRB1 alleles showing the most associated TCRs and HLA-C alleles showing the fewest. The only immune exposure information available for the cohort was CMV serostatus. In a later genetic analysis, a missense DCLRE1C variant was associated with V-gene and J-gene trimming of TCR beta chains, and the association was replicated in an independent cohort. Compared with equally common non-associated chains, HLA-associated TCR beta chains in a later analysis were more clonally expanded and had lower generation probabilities. In vitro tests confirmed that three of the cytomegalovirus-associated TCR beta chains recognize cytomegalovirus antigens. A further reported finding was that TCR beta sequences accurately predicted the HLA-A and HLA-B alleles for most subjects in the first cohort. In both the original and validation cohorts, the classifier was reported to diagnose cytomegalovirus status with high specificity and sensitivity. The sequencing pipeline was judged likely to have produced a cluster of highly shared sequence variants as a technical artifact. A later analysis reported that several top co-occurrence clusters appeared linked to parvovirus B19, influenza, CMV and Epstein-Barr virus. While some public TCRs were present in many individuals, most TCR sequences turned up only very rarely across donors. When HLA alleles, especially DR and DQ, strongly co-occurred, attributing TCR associations to individual alleles was difficult. The presence/absence analyses assumed that sequencing depth was roughly uniform across donors, and that assumption may not be true. Because counts were too low, some 16 rarely observed V segments, including chromosome 9 orphons, were excluded from the earlier analysis of around 640 of the donors. Specific HLA alleles were associated with roughly 16,000 TCR beta sequences at a false discovery rate of 0.05 in a later analysis. Most CMV-associated TCR beta chains appeared to be HLA-restricted in a later analysis, and the HLA associations seemed to be driven largely by CMV exposure.

The protocol used for the library was the immunoSEQ multiplex PCR assay. The multiplex PCR relied on a mix of 60 forward primers for TCR Vbeta segments and 13 reverse primers for TCR Jbeta segments. The CDR3 region of rearranged TCR beta genes was amplified from genomic DNA by a multiplex PCR assay. The amplified TCR beta libraries were sequenced on the Illumina HiSeq System as 87-base-pair reads. As for the authors' bioinformatics: A later analysis tallied roughly 76 million unique TCR beta chains across the 700 or so repertoires, and some 10 million of those chains were shared by two or more donors. To remove PCR and sequencing errors, raw reads were error-corrected and collapsed into unique sequences using a nearest-neighbor algorithm that merged closely related sequences. Alignment of CDR3 sequences to IMGT reference sequences was used to assign V, D and J gene segments. For a sequence to be retained, a match of at least six nucleotides to both a V gene segment and a J gene segment was required. Rearrangements were called productive when the CDR3 lacked stop codons and stayed in frame with V and J; all others were non-productive. Following IMGT convention, CDR3 was defined as the stretch from the second conserved V-encoded cysteine up to the conserved J-encoded phenylalanine. Sequences without an unambiguous match to a single V gene segment were excluded from the earlier analysis of 587 of the donors. An earlier analysis of a few hundred of the donors classified V segments as functional when productive rearrangements were above 56.7% and as segregating when the standard deviation between donors was above 5%. A statistical classification framework was built for diagnosing cytomegalovirus status from the catalog of TCR beta chain sequences. In a later analysis, TCR nucleotide sequences were compared against IMGT/GENE-DB human TR gene sequences so that V and J genes could be assigned. A later analysis assigned CDR3 sequences and most-parsimonious VDJ recombination scenarios with the TCRdist pipeline. In a later analysis, each TCR beta chain was defined by its CDR3 amino acid sequence together with its V-gene family, and reads lacking a unique V-gene family were excluded. As a way to deal with suspected cross-contamination and a sequencing artifact, a later analysis dropped under 600 nucleotide sequences that were highly shared and had low generation probability. In a later analysis, a clonal expansion index was calculated for each public chain from normalized within-repertoire ranks of inferred template counts. A later analysis computed generation probabilities with a VDJ recombination model fitted to out-of-frame rearrangements, and checked the results against IGoR. In a later analysis, TCR-TCR, TCR-HLA and TCR-CMV co-occurrence was scored with hypergeometric tests, and a repertoire-size bias correction was applied to TCR pairs. A later analysis estimated false discovery rates by permuting HLA or CMV assignments 20 times. In a later analysis, co-occurring TCRs were grouped using DBSCAN, and TCRdist sequence similarity was added for clustering within HLA-allele-positive subsets. For co-occurrence clustering, repertoires with fewer than 30,000 or more than 120,000 public chains were excluded, along with four or five repertoires with anomalous nucleotide sharing. As stored in TCRdb, this immuneACCESS dataset retains in-frame rearrangements with V and J assigned. A fraction of the clones does not appear; measured against another copy, unresolved V genes explain less than half of the discrepancy, and the remainder lacks a known reason. The V and J calls and clone size were taken over from that table, and D and trimming were inferred from the DNA. Across this sample there are approximately 99,000 clones, with 79% seen only once. The ten largest clones add up to over 2.5% of the sample.

In total, approximately 690 healthy bone marrow donors made up the cohort. Cohort members were all nominally healthy when sampled, although unrecorded immune exposures were likely present. The donor tested CMV seropositive, placing the donor among the 310 or so seropositive members of the cohort. Every donor gave a peripheral blood sample, and the peripheral blood mononuclear cells from that sample were used for TCR beta sequencing. The Qiagen DNeasy Blood Extraction Kit was used to extract genomic DNA from the blood cell samples. The CDR3 goes from the cysteine to the phenylalanine over 14 residues. Only the CDR3 portion is preserved as DNA: 42 bases, with reading frame beginning at the first base. At the junction V is shortened by 8 bases and J by 4 bases; bases outside the gene matches: 7. As encoded in the germline V gene, CDR1 is MNHNS while CDR2 is SASEGT. As concerns this clone: This receptor's antigen is unknown. Per-base quality was not reported, and no clone a single base away is much larger than it.

The receptor chain draws on TRBV6-1 and TRBJ2-3; a stretch of 9 junction bases matches TRBD2. The sequence came from a male donor in good health and CMV-seropositive. Material: PBMCs. The CDR3 region reads CASESGGPADTQYF. Here is the DNA: TGTGCCAGCGAGAGCGGGGGGCCAGCAGATACGCAGTATTTT.